This TCR beta chain was identified during a study of Ad26.COV2.S vaccination and SARS-CoV-2 variants. Looking at the study overall: Donor had been placed in the Ad26.COV2.S arm of the COV1001 trial. Once or twice, 56 days apart, Ad26.COV2.S was delivered intramuscularly.

Profiling relied on immunoSEQ multiplex PCR, and the TCRdb table lists in-frame clones only, not all of them. The sample yields approximately 350,000 clones, around 86% seen once. A remark on this clone: Its target is unknown.

Noted treatment: roughly 18 received Ad26.COV2.S at low or high dose, single or two shots; about 5 received placebo; per-sample allocation not given. Each sample was drawn 63 days after the first injection (of vaccine or placebo). This CDR3 spans 13 amino acids. V dropped 7 bases and J dropped 7; count of bases not matched to a gene: 8. CDR1 SNHLY and CDR2 FYNNEI come from the germline V gene. Study-wide results and limits: It was found that vaccine and placebo recipients had similar non-spike TCR breadth.

The chain couples TRBV2 to TRBJ1-2; 8 bases match TRBD1. The specimen was peripheral blood, collected in a trial of Ad26.COV2.S vaccine versus placebo. This sequence originates from a person between 18 and 60 years old who received the Ad26.COV2.S COVID-19 vaccine or a placebo. CDR3 residues: CASIIQGGGGYTF. As DNA, the CDR3 is TGTGCCAGCATCATACAGGGGGGAGGTGGCTACACCTTC.